These 14 T cell receptor beta chains were sequenced from one sample in a study of T cell clonality in common variable immunodeficiency. The assay was immunoSEQ multiplex PCR, and TCRdb's table has in-frame clones only and misses some. Found here are about 34,000 clones, no singletons; the ten largest cover around 3%. Sequencing input: peripheral blood mononuclear cells. The origin of the receptors is a person between 18 and 75 years old in good health.

This clone has ten or more counts. The CDR3 end is not reached by the read, which stops 3 residues before it; the germline J gene fills it in. This rearrangement joins TRBV4-2 to TRBJ2-1; D is undetermined. Germline CDR1 reads LGHNA; CDR2 reads YNFKEQ. V was trimmed by 1 base and J by 5 bases, leaving 6 bases between them. The length of the CDR3 is 13 residues. The CDR3 is CASSQVSDNEQFF. Incomplete CDR3 DNA: TGTGCCAGCAGCCAAGTGTCAGACAATGAG.

This clone has ten or more counts. Read sequence stops 3 residues before the CDR3 end, and the germline J gene provides the missing end. The chain carries TRBV20-1 and TRBJ1-1; the match to TRBD1 covers 8 bases. Germline V gene sequence: CDR1 DFQATT, CDR2 SNEGSKA (reference sequence). The CDR3 spans 13 residues. V lost 6 bases and J lost 0; bases outside the gene matches: 3. The CDR3 spells CSARTGLNTEAFF. Partial CDR3 DNA: TGCAGTGCCAGGACAGGGTTGAACACTGAA.

There are many counts of this clone. The part of the CDR3 DNA that was read is TGTGCCATCTCTAGCGGGATCTCCTACGAG. It translates to CAISSGISYE. The whole CDR3 sequence is CAISSGISYEQYF. The V call is TRBV10-3, the J call TRBJ2-7; 9 bases map to TRBD2. Read sequence stops 3 residues before the CDR3 end, and the germline J gene provides the missing end. Germline CDR1 ENHRY, CDR2 SYGVKD. The CDR3 totals 13 residues. V shed 8 bases and J 0 bases; nucleotides not matched to a gene: 2.

This clone was picked up many times. The missing CDR3 end, 3 residues past where the read stops, is filled in from the germline J gene. V is TRBV20-1 and J is TRBJ2-6, with D perhaps matching TRBD1 (5 bases). The CDR3 contains 14 residues. V gave up 6 bases and J gave up 4 bases, with 13 bases separating them. Germline V gives CDR1 DFQATT, CDR2 SNEGSKA (reference sequence). The CDR3 reads CSATQGPGANVLTF. Incomplete CDR3 DNA: TGCAGTGCCACCCAGGGTCCCGGGGCCAACGTC.

There are many counts of this clone. The DNA ends 3 residues before the CDR3 does, and the rest of the CDR3 is filled in from the germline J gene. The J gene is TRBJ1-2, the V gene TRBV4-1, with unresolved D. Per the germline V gene, CDR1 is MGHRA and CDR2 is YSYEKL. This CDR3 contains 14 residues. Trimming cost V 2 bases and J 0 bases, with 7 bases left between them. This CDR3 reads CASSQKQANYGYTF. The CDR3 bases that were read are TGCGCCAGCAGCCAAAAGCAGGCTAACTATGGC.

This clone has a count of ten or more. Read sequence stops 3 residues before the CDR3 end, and the germline J gene provides the missing end. V gene TRBV4-2 combines with J gene TRBJ2-7; a weak D match, TRBD2 (5 bases). Trimming shortened V by 0 bases and J by 1 base, and 19 bases separated the two germline ends. The V gene's germline CDR1 is LGHNA and CDR2 YNFKEQ. The length of the CDR3 is 18 residues. The part of the CDR3 DNA that was read is TGTGCCAGCAGCCAAGATAGTGTGGGCCTAGCCTTTTCCTACGAG. Residues: CASSQDSVGLAFSYE. The entire CDR3 reads CASSQDSVGLAFSYEQYF.

In its sample, this clone was seen many times. The sequence runs out 3 residues before the end of the CDR3; the remainder is reconstructed from the germline J gene. This chain joins TRBV6-2 or TRBV6-3 and TRBJ2-3; 12 nucleotides align to TRBD2. Germline V lookup: CDR1 MNHEY, CDR2 SVGEGT. With V trimmed by 6 bases and J by 6 bases, 7 bases remained unmatched. The CDR3 covers 15 residues. CDR3 region: CASSPGLAGRDTQYF. The CDR3 bases that were read are TGTGCCAGCAGCCCTGGACTAGCGGGACGTGATACG.

By proportion, this clone is large. The CDR3 end falls 3 residues outside the read, so it is completed with the germline J gene. Other DNA sequences from this sample encode an identical CDR3 as well. The chain uses TRBV6-4 and TRBJ2-1, with a possible D match to TRBD2 (7 bases). Germline values: CDR1 MRHNA, CDR2 SNTAGT. V lost 3 bases and J lost 8, with 14 bases in between. The CDR3 runs to 14 residues. CDR3 residues: CASSEGLGGHEQFF. The sequenced part of the CDR3 DNA is TGTGCCAGCAGTGAAGGACTAGGGGGACATGAG.

This clone has a count of ten or more. The read stops 3 residues short of the end of the CDR3; the missing end is completed from the germline J gene. This chain joins TRBV5-1 and TRBJ2-2; 7 positions agree with TRBD1. The CDR3 runs to 17 residues. Germline V lookup: CDR1 SGHRS, CDR2 YFSETQ. V shed 0 bases and J 4 bases; nucleotides not matched to a gene: 9. The covered CDR3 bases are TGCGCCAGCAGCTTGGTGCCTGGGACAGACTTCACCGGGGAG. This codes for CASSLVPGTDFTGE. The CDR3, in full, reads CASSLVPGTDFTGELFF. Together with reference TRBV5-1 and TRBJ2-2, the CDR3 gives the full variable domain: KAGVTQTPRYLIKTRGQQVTLSCSPISGHRSVSWYQQTPGQGLQFLFEYFSETQRNKGNFPGRFSGRQFSNSRSEMNVSTLELGDSALYLCASSLVPGTDFTGELFFGEGSRLTVL.

This clone was counted at least ten times. The read stops 3 residues short of the end of the CDR3; the missing end is completed from the germline J gene. The chain carries TRBV9 and TRBJ1-3, with D possibly matching TRBD1 (6 bases). The CDR3 runs 15 residues. With 5 bases removed from V and 0 bases from J, the gap between germline ends came to 12 bases. CDR1 SGDLS and CDR2 YYNGEE come from the germline V gene. The sequenced part of the CDR3 DNA is TGTGCCAGCAGAGACAGGCCTAACTCTGGAAACACC. It specifies CASRDRPNSGNT. In full, the CDR3 reads CASRDRPNSGNTIYF.

This clone was recorded at least ten times. The read falls 3 residues short of the CDR3 end, and the missing part is taken from the germline J gene. The chain joins TRBV20-1 to TRBJ1-1; 8 positions match TRBD1. V lost 3 bases and J lost 4; bases outside the gene matches: 13. CDR1 DFQATT and CDR2 SNEGSKA come from the germline V gene (reference sequence). The CDR3 has 16 amino acids. Partial CDR3 DNA: TGCAGTGCTAGGGCCCCGGAGACAGGGGATGCCACTGAA. Encoded protein: CSARAPETGDATE. The entire CDR3 protein reads CSARAPETGDATEAFF.

This clone was counted ten times or more. From the germline J gene comes the end of the CDR3, since the read stops 3 residues before it. The chain couples TRBV19 to TRBJ1-5; D unclear. CDR3 size: 18 residues. CDR1 and CDR2 (germline): LNHDA, SQIVND (reference sequence). Trimming shortened V by 6 bases and J by 0 bases, and 21 bases separated the two germline ends. The CDR3 sequence: CASSLGVVNRFSNQPQHF. The sequenced part of the CDR3 DNA is TGTGCCAGTAGCCTCGGGGTAGTAAATAGGTTTAGCAATCAGCCC.

This clone was seen only a few times. The read stops 3 residues short of the end of the CDR3; the missing end is completed from the germline J gene. This chain joins TRBV5-8 and TRBJ1-5; D may be TRBD1 (5 bases). The germline V and J ends were trimmed by 3 bases and 4 bases, with 11 bases remaining between them. Germline V CDR1 and CDR2: SGHTS, YDEGEE. CDR3 length: 14 residues. The DNA read from the CDR3 is TGTGCCAGCAGCTCCCGCAGGGCTAATCAGCCC. Its translation is CASSSRRANQP. The CDR3, in full, reads CASSSRRANQPQHF.

There are many counts of this clone. The read ends 3 residues before the CDR3 terminus; that terminus is restored from the germline J gene. The chain couples TRBV7-9 to TRBJ2-1; 8 bases align to TRBD1. V lost 4 bases and J lost 6; bases outside the gene matches: 8. The CDR3 sequence is 15 residues long. Germline CDR1 is SEHNR and CDR2 is FQNEAQ (reference sequence). Here the CDR3 reads CASSSRQGRGNEQFF. The sequenced part of the CDR3 DNA is TGTGCCAGCAGCTCCCGACAGGGGAGAGGCAATGAG. Full variable domain (missing parts from reference TRBV7-9 and TRBJ2-1): DTGVSQNPRHKITKRGQNVTFRCDPISEHNRLYWYRQTLGQGPEFLTYFQNEAQLEKSRLLSDRFSAERPKGSFSTLEIQRTEQGDSAMYLCASSSRQGRGNEQFFGPGTRLTVL.